These T cell receptor beta chains were read from a single sample in a study of shared clonotypes between healthy human individuals. Produced via immunoSEQ multiplex PCR; TCRdb's table is partial and in-frame only. The sample has some 740,000 clones, over 90% seen once. Sequences were obtained from naive CD8+ T cells sorted from blood. The origin of the receptors is a man aged 30 to 45 in good health. Both conserved end residues are part of each CDR3.

V gene	J gene	CDR3 length	CDR3 protein
TRBV7-2	TRBJ2-7	13	CASSLVGEWEQYF
TRBV7-9	TRBJ2-7	14	CASSLGLVPYEQYF
TRBV7-9	TRBJ2-1	15	CASSFRDRAVDEQFF
TRBV28	TRBJ2-7	15	CASSFDRDRGYEQYF
TRBV7-9	TRBJ2-7	16	CASKGSRQGIFSEQYF
TRBV7-9	TRBJ2-1	16	CASVPWTPGSYNEQFF
TRBV4-3	TRBJ2-2	16	CASSRAGTTNTGELFF
TRBV19	TRBJ2-1	17	CASSSYSGSLTLNEQFF
TRBV5-5	TRBJ1-3	17	CASSRLDREDSGNTIYF
TRBV4-3	TRBJ2-1	16	CASSQDLAGGYNEQFF
TRBV12-2	TRBJ1-1	19	CASRLELGQGLGRRTEAFF
TRBV4-1	TRBJ2-1	13	CASSQPQGNEQFF
TRBV6-6	TRBJ2-7	14	CASSPPTPTLEQYF
TRBV28	TRBJ2-1	15	CASRGFISSYNEQFF
TRBV15	TRBJ2-1	15	CATSRRTSGINEQFF
TRBV13	TRBJ2-7	13	CASSFRGIYEQYF
TRBV19	TRBJ2-1	18	CASSIDPWTSGSYNEQFF
TRBV7-9	TRBJ1-1	16	CASSLDAGKFNTEAFF
TRBV7-2	TRBJ2-7	15	CASSPAGGDTYEQYF
TRBV5-6	TRBJ2-7	16	CASNHMGSSGTYEQYF
TRBV9	TRBJ2-1	15	CASSVAGGVYNEQFF
TRBV5-1	TRBJ2-3	15	CASSLVAGSTDTQYF
TRBV6-5	TRBJ1-2	13	CASSYGQANGYTF
TRBV29-1	TRBJ2-7	16	CSVEMADREVTYEQYF
TRBV7-9	TRBJ1-1	13	CASSLGRNTEAFF
TRBV28	TRBJ2-1	15	CASSLFGGSEDEQFF
TRBV5-1	TRBJ2-7	17	CASSLGRRREGHYEQYF
TRBV9	TRBJ2-2	14	CASSVEINTGELFF
TRBV4-1	TRBJ2-2	16	CASSHPGDRNTGELFF
TRBV5-6	TRBJ2-3	13	CASSPGDLQPQYF
TRBV27	TRBJ2-7	15	CASSVFSTSGYEQYF
TRBV14	TRBJ2-7	14	CASSPRSSYYEQYF
TRBV25-1	TRBJ2-7	13	CATGLANSGEQYF
TRBV4-3	TRBJ1-2	13	CASSLGAGYGYTF
TRBV27	TRBJ2-1	16	CASSTISGSSYNEQFF
TRBV27	TRBJ2-7	14	CASGLSGQTYEQYF
TRBV6-5	TRBJ2-7	15	CASSYGAGGTYEQYF
TRBV15	TRBJ2-7	12	CATSSQPYEQYF
TRBV27	TRBJ2-1	16	CASTEGGTGDYNEQFF
TRBV11-2	TRBJ2-1	16	CASSLEGLAVYNEQFF
TRBV27	TRBJ1-1	13	CASSLVQGTEAFF